This T cell receptor beta chain came from a study of blood T cell repertoires in COVID-19. This CDR3 is built from 15 residues. V lost 4 bases and J 5 bases, leaving 14 bases between the germline ends. Germline loops: CDR1 LGHDT, CDR2 YNNKEL (reference sequence). The method was immunoSEQ multiplex PCR; TCRdb's version includes in-frame clones alone and lacks a portion of them. The sample yields tens of thousands of clones, approximately 82% seen once. This clonotype originated in a human donor in a cohort sampled during active COVID-19. The J gene is TRBJ1-4, the V gene TRBV3-1 (or the pseudogene TRBV3-2); D is unclear. Source material: peripheral blood. The CDR3 DNA follows: TGTGCCAGCAGCCCCACCGGGATAAGAAATGAAAAACTGTTTTTT. Its translation is CASSPTGIRNEKLFF.